Reported below is one TCR beta chain. Other DNA sequences in the sample encode the same CDR3. The sample originates from a study of blood T cell repertoires in COVID-19. Study in general: Sites in the United States, Italy and Spain provided acute and convalescent COVID-19 samples. Sample material is recorded as cDNA or gDNA derived from T cells, B-cell-depleted T cells, or PBMCs.

Per the study methods: How many nucleated cells were present was estimated from reference gene primer amplification. Produced via immunoSEQ multiplex PCR; TCRdb's table is partial and in-frame only. The D gene and trimming were derived from the DNA, and the V and J assignments and clone size from that table. The top ten clones hold about 2% of a sample with 200,000 to 300,000 clones, approximately 86% of them seen once. The CDR3 loop spans 15 amino acids. With V trimmed by 5 bases and J by 6 bases, 9 bases remained unmatched. Germline lookup yields CDR1 MDHEN and CDR2 SYDVKM. The receptor was derived from a young man with active or convalescent COVID-19. Specimen: peripheral blood. The V call is TRBV28, the J call TRBJ1-5, with TRBD1 matching over 8 bases. CDR3 coding DNA: TGTGCCAGCAGTCTCGGACAGGGTTTTCGTCAGCCCCAGCATTTT. It translates to CASSLGQGFRQPQHF.